This paragraph covers one T cell receptor (beta chain) sequence. Its target is unknown. The CDR3 is 15 residues long. The germline V gene has CDR1 SNHLY and CDR2 FYNNEI. V shed 5 bases, J shed 6 bases, and the junction held 8 bases outside the gene matches. This sample's TCRbeta library carried unique molecular identifier barcodes. TCRdb re-derived calls from the PCR reads in MiXCR, one entry per CDR3 protein. Here the sample spans 300,000 to 400,000 distinct CDR3 sequences, approximately 23% being singletons. These data belong to a study of T-cell reconstitution after alpha-beta-depleted transplantation in children. Study results and caveats: Newly generated T cells supplied most T-cell counts and diversity one year post-transplant. Recipient T cells and thymic progenitors that survived gave rise to the high TCRbeta diversity observed at day 60 in some patients. Alpha-beta T cells about two months after transplant reportedly derived from several hundred expanded graft clones.

The receptor was isolated from a male patient aged 10 to 17 who had a stem cell transplant for acute lymphoblastic leukemia, so the T cells may come from the graft donor. This sequence joins TRBV2 and TRBJ1-5; 9 bases align to TRBD1. The sequenced sample was PBMCs, mostly from graft donor cells, obtained 180 days after TCRalphabeta/CD19-depleted stem cell transplant. The CDR3 sequence: CASSREQGARQPQHF. DNA for the CDR3: TGTGCCAGCAGTCGAGAACAGGGGGCCCGTCAGCCCCAGCATTTT.